Listed below are T cell receptor beta chains from one sample, sequenced in a study of cytomegalovirus exposure and HLA in healthy donors. Libraries were prepared by immunoSEQ multiplex PCR; TCRdb keeps only in-frame clonotypes and omits some of them. This sample has some 170,000 clones; 79% occur once, and the top ten carry 2.1%. Sequenced: PBMCs. These receptors originate from a man aged 35 to 55 in good health and CMV-seronegative. CDR3s leave out the opening cysteine and the closing phenylalanine or tryptophan. The order of the fields is V gene, J gene, CDR3 protein.

>TRBV7-9|TRBJ2-3
ASSEGLALSDTQY
>TRBV28|TRBJ1-2
ASRVLNGYT
>TRBV7-6|TRBJ2-7
ASSLGQGNEQY
>TRBV28|TRBJ2-5
ASSLDRVRGETQY
>TRBV5-4|TRBJ2-7
ASRASGRSLKQY
>TRBV7-8|TRBJ2-2
ASSLAWAGGTGELF
>TRBV18|TRBJ2-1
ASSRGTSGAYNEQF
>TRBV11-2|TRBJ1-3
ASSPPGGAGNTIY
>TRBV5-4|TRBJ2-1
ASSLGGTSSYNEQF
>TRBV6-5|TRBJ2-3
ASSTRQANTDTQY
>TRBV5-4|TRBJ1-1
ASSYGWNTEAF
>TRBV5-5|TRBJ1-1
ASSLSGTVLNTEAF
>TRBV2|TRBJ2-2
ASSGGRHTGELF
>TRBV29-1|TRBJ2-5
SVGDRAASGQETQY
>TRBV15|TRBJ2-7
ATSRELADSYEQY
>TRBV15|TRBJ2-7
ATSREGGVRGQY
>TRBV5-1|TRBJ2-3
ASSLEAGGSTDTQY
>TRBV5-6|TRBJ2-1
ASSLRAGGTYNEQF
>TRBV29-1|TRBJ2-3
SVPGLAADTQY
>TRBV7-2|TRBJ1-1
ASSLVLGAEAF
>TRBV27|TRBJ1-2
ASSLRDGFGYT
>TRBV27|TRBJ1-6
ASRLRGQGHSPLH
>TRBV11-3|TRBJ2-1
ASSSGGGQF
>TRBV27|TRBJ2-3
ASYKRGTDTQY
>TRBV28|TRBJ2-2
AVYQTSGSPSGELF
>TRBV7-9|TRBJ2-2
ASSLGAFTGELF
>TRBV29-1|TRBJ2-3
SALSGISTDTQY
>TRBV1|TRBJ2-7
TSSQTTTGTGLYEQY
>TRBV5-1|TRBJ2-1
ASSGGVVSSYNEQF
>TRBV5-6|TRBJ2-3
ASSLEASGPFTDTQY
>TRBV27|TRBJ2-6
ASSPRTVDLSGANVLT
>TRBV5-1|TRBJ2-7
ASSSWGRGNYEQY
>TRBV28|TRBJ2-1
ASSDRGQGGRNEQF
>TRBV7-9|TRBJ2-1
ASSLLQAPYNEQF
>TRBV30|TRBJ1-6
AWTDRVQSPLH
>TRBV9|TRBJ2-3
ASSAGTATSTDTQY
>TRBV27|TRBJ2-3
ASSTTWGGSPDTQY
>TRBV30|TRBJ2-7
AWTGTSYEQY
>TRBV7-2|TRBJ1-2
ASSPGTGRAYGYT
>TRBV5-4|TRBJ2-2
ASSEPSGRNTGELF
>TRBV19|TRBJ2-2
ASSASGRGTGELF
>TRBV7-7|TRBJ2-3
ASSQHQASGSLDTQY
>TRBV7-8|TRBJ2-3
LTGTLSTDTQY
>TRBV6-1|-
ASSRGLADPYEQY
>TRBV5-6|TRBJ2-7
ASSPAGVGQQY
>TRBV19|TRBJ2-3
ASSIGDRASTDTQY
>TRBV13|TRBJ1-4
ASSLGRGDFGKLF